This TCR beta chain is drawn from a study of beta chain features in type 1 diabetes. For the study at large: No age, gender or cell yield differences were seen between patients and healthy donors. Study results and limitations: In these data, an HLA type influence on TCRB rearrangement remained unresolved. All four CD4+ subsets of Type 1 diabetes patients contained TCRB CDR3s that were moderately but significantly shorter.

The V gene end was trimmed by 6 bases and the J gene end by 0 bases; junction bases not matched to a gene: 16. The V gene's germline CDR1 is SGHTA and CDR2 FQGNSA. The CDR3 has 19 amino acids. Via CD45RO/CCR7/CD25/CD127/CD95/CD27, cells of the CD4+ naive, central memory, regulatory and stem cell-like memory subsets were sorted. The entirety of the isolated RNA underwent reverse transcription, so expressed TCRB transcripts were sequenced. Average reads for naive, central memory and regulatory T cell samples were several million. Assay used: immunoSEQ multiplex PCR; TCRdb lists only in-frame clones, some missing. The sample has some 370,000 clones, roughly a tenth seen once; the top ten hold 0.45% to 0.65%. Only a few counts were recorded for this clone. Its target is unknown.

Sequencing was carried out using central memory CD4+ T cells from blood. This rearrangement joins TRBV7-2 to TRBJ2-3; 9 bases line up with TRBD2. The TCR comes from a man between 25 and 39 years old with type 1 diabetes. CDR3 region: CASSLSRGGRGISTDTQYF. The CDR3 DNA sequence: TGTGCCAGCAGTCTCTCTAGGGGCGGGAGGGGAATTAGCACAGATACGCAGTATTTT.